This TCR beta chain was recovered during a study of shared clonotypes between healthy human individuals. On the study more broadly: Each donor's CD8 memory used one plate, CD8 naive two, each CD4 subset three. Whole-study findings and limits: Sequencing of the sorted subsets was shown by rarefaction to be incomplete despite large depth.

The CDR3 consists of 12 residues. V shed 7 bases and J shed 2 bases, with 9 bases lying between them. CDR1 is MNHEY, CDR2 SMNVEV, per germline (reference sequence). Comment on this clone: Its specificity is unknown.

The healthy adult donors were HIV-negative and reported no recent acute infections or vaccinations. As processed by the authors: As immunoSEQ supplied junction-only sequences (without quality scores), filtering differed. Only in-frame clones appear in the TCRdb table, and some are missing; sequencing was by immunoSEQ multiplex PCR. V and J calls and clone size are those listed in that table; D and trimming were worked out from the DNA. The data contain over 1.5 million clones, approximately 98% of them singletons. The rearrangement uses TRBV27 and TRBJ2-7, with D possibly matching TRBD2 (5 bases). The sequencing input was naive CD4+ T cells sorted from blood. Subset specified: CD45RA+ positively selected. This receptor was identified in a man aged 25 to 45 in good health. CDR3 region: CASTLGAYEQYF. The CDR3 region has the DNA TGTGCCAGCACCCTGGGAGCCTACGAGCAGTACTTC.